The 23 T cell receptor beta chains listed next were all sequenced from one sample in a study of cytomegalovirus exposure and HLA in healthy donors. 13 Jbeta primers and 60 Vbeta primers were used for the PCR. The table came from immunoSEQ multiplex PCR; TCRdb's copy has only in-frame clones and leaves some out. The table lists 95,000 to 150,000 clones. Sequencing used PBMCs. All receptors come from a young man in good health and CMV-seronegative.

V is TRBV5-6 and J is TRBJ1-5; D is unresolved. CDR3 length equals 14 residues. Germline-derived CDR1 and CDR2 are SGHDT and YYEEEE. V was cut by 2 bases and J by 3 bases, with 9 bases left in between. The CDR3 reads CASSLNSPNQPQHF. As DNA, the CDR3 is TGTGCCAGCAGCTTAAACAGTCCCAATCAGCCCCAGCATTTT.

The chain carries TRBV2 and TRBJ1-1; no clear D gene. Germline CDR1 is SNHLY and CDR2 is FYNNEI. Trimming pared 3 bases from V and 4 bases from J, leaving 9 bases between. This CDR3 has 13 residues. The chain's CDR3 is CASSDPWATEAFF. CDR3 nucleotide sequence: TGTGCCAGCAGTGATCCATGGGCCACTGAAGCTTTCTTT.

The chain employs TRBV7-9 and TRBJ2-6; D remains unclear. There are 16 residues in the CDR3. V lost 4 bases, J lost 0 bases, and 10 bases lay in between. The germline gives CDR1 SEHNR, CDR2 FQNEAQ (reference sequence). The CDR3 here is CASSSRLVSGANVLTF. In DNA, the CDR3 is TGTGCCAGCAGCTCAAGACTGGTCTCTGGGGCCAACGTCCTGACTTTC.

The chain links TRBV7-9 to TRBJ2-7, with D tentatively TRBD2 (5 bases). CDR3 size: 16 residues. V lost 5 bases to trimming and J lost 2 bases, with 19 bases between them. Looked up from germline, CDR1 is SEHNR and CDR2 is FQNEAQ (reference sequence). The CDR3 here is CASSPYSAAATYEQYF. In DNA, the CDR3 is TGTGCCAGCAGCCCTTATAGTGCAGCGGCGACCTACGAGCAGTACTTC. The full variable domain, completed using reference TRBV7-9 and TRBJ2-7, is DTGVSQNPRHKITKRGQNVTFRCDPISEHNRLYWYRQTLGQGPEFLTYFQNEAQLEKSRLLSDRFSAERPKGSFSTLEIQRTEQGDSAMYLCASSPYSAAATYEQYFGPGTRLTVT.

The J gene is TRBJ1-2, the V gene TRBV7-2; no reliable D call. The CDR3 runs to 14 residues. Trimming left V 1 base short and J 8 bases short, with 14 bases between. Looked up from germline, CDR1 is SGHTA and CDR2 is FQGNSA. CDR3 in DNA: TGTGCCAGCAGCTTAGGTCCAGGACTGGGAGGCTACACCTTC. Translation gives CASSLGPGLGGYTF.

The chain couples TRBV6-5 to TRBJ2-2; D is possibly TRBD2 (5 bases). The V and J ends lost 7 bases and 3 bases respectively, with 15 bases between them. Germline CDR1 and CDR2: MNHEY and SVGAGI. CDR3 length: 15 amino acids. The CDR3 region is CASTPEGTYTGELFF. CDR3 coding DNA: TGTGCCAGCACCCCTGAGGGCACCTACACCGGGGAGCTGTTTTTT.

The V and J genes are TRBV11-2 and TRBJ2-7; 9 positions match TRBD2. The V segment lost 3 bases and the J segment 6 bases; nucleotides outside the gene matches: 12. The CDR3 spans 16 residues. Germline loops: CDR1 SGHAT, CDR2 FQNNGV. The CDR3 spells CASSLGLAGGRGEQYF. In DNA form, the CDR3 reads TGTGCCAGCAGCTTGGGCTTGGCGGGAGGGCGGGGCGAGCAGTACTTC.

CDR3 DNA sequence: TGTGCCAGCAGTTACGGGGGCGGACTAGCGGCCTACGAGCAGTACTTC. Translation: CASSYGGGLAAYEQYF. The V and J genes are TRBV5-6 and TRBJ2-7; 10 nucleotides agree with TRBD2. Germline CDR1 reads SGHDT; CDR2 reads YYEEEE. V lost 5 bases, J lost 2 bases, and 10 bases stayed unmatched. The CDR3 has 16 residues.

V usage is TRBV7-2 and J usage is TRBJ1-5, with D perhaps matching TRBD1 (6 bases). V lost 4 bases and J lost 1, with 17 bases in between. The CDR3 runs to 17 residues. Germline values: CDR1 SGHTA, CDR2 FQGNSA. CDR3 in DNA: TGTGCCAGCAGCTCAGGGGCCAGGGCAGGAAGCAATCAGCCCCAGCATTTT. This codes for CASSSGARAGSNQPQHF.

The V gene is TRBV11-2, the J gene TRBJ1-3, with TRBD1 as a possible D gene (5 bases). Trimming removed 5 bases from V and 8 bases from J, with 10 bases in between. CDR3 length equals 12 residues. From germline, CDR1 is SGHAT and CDR2 FQNNGV. CDR3 sequence reads: CASSPRGDTIYF. The CDR3 bases are TGTGCCAGCAGCCCTCGGGGGGACACCATATATTTT.

This chain links TRBV6-6 with TRBJ1-1; no clear D gene. This CDR3 comprises 11 residues. CDR1 is MNHNY, CDR2 SVGAGI, per germline (reference sequence). Trimming took off 6 bases at V and 11 bases at J, with 13 bases between the two ends. The CDR3 nucleotides are TGTGCCAGCAGATCAACTAGGTCCGCTTTCTTT. Translation gives CASRSTRSAFF.

This chain connects TRBV28 to TRBJ2-7; weak D call: TRBD2 (6 bases). The CDR3 runs 15 residues. CDR1 is MDHEN and CDR2 is SYDVKM in the germline V gene. V was pared by 3 bases and J by 4 bases, with 16 bases between. In DNA form, the CDR3 reads TGTGCCAGCAGTTTGGGCGGGAAGGGACGATACGAGCAGTACTTC. It codes for CASSLGGKGRYEQYF.

In regard to this clone: Compared with germline, one end of the junction differs, possibly owing to a read error. The rearrangement links TRBV4-1 to TRBJ2-3; maybe TRBD2 (6 bases). From germline, CDR1 is MGHRA and CDR2 YSYEKL. This CDR3 region has 14 residues. Written as DNA, the CDR3 is TGCGCCAGCAGCCCCTCCACTAGCACTGATACGCAGTATTTT. It codes for CASSPSTSTDTQYF.

V is TRBV19 and J is TRBJ2-7, with TRBD2 matching 7 bases. The J segment lost 6 bases and the V segment lost 1 base, leaving 6 bases of the junction unmatched. CDR1 and CDR2 (germline): LNHDA, SQIVND (reference sequence). This CDR3 comprises 14 residues. The CDR3 DNA reads as TGTGCCAGTAGTATAGGATGGAGCGGGACCGAGCAGTACTTC. Amino acid sequence: CASSIGWSGTEQYF.

The rearrangement uses TRBV10-3 and TRBJ2-3; the D gene is possibly TRBD1 (6 bases). Trimming removed 10 bases from V and 2 bases from J, with 13 bases in between. In germline, CDR1 is ENHRY, CDR2 SYGVKD. The CDR3 is 13 amino acids. This CDR3 is CATRTDFTDTQYF. The CDR3 DNA follows: TGTGCCACCCGGACAGATTTCACAGATACGCAGTATTTT.

The genes are TRBV7-9 and TRBJ1-2; tentative D call: TRBD1 (5 bases). The CDR3 spans 14 residues. The V gene lost 5 bases and the J gene lost 8 bases, with 18 bases spanning the gap. The germline V gene has CDR1 SEHNR and CDR2 FQNEAQ (reference sequence). The CDR3 DNA reads as TGTGCCAGCAGCGGGGGGACGGCAGGCGGCGGCTACACCTTC. Protein product: CASSGGTAGGGYTF.

The V gene is TRBV18, the J gene TRBJ2-1; D gene unclear. With 3 bases removed from V and 2 bases from J, the gap between germline ends came to 8 bases. CDR3 length: 14 amino acids. CDR1 and CDR2 (germline): KGHSH, LQKENI. The CDR3 coding sequence is TGTGCCAGCTCACCTGTCGGAGCCTACAATGAGCAGTTCTTC. It codes for CASSPVGAYNEQFF.

The V call is TRBV2, the J call TRBJ1-3, with TRBD1 as a possible D gene (5 bases). The CDR3 has 14 amino acids. The germline V gene encodes CDR1 SNHLY and CDR2 FYNNEI. V was shortened by 7 bases and J by 1 base, with 11 bases between the two germline ends. The CDR3 coding sequence is TGTGCCAGCACCGGGCAGGGATCTGGAAACACCATATATTTT. Amino acids: CASTGQGSGNTIYF. The full variable domain, with the rest looked up from reference TRBV2 and TRBJ1-3, is EPEVTQTPSHQVTQMGQEVILRCVPISNHLYFYWYRQILGQKVEFLVSFYNNEISEKSEIFDDQFSVERPDGSNFTLKIRSTKLEDSAMYFCASTGQGSGNTIYFGEGSWLTVV.

This chain connects TRBV6-5 to TRBJ1-5; D is uncertain. Deletions cut 0 bases from V and 7 bases from J, with 10 bases between. The CDR3 runs to 14 residues. Per germline, CDR1 MNHEY and CDR2 SVGAGI. The CDR3 DNA sequence: TGTGCCAGCAGTTACTCAGGCCCGAGGCAGCCCCAGCATTTT. It encodes CASSYSGPRQPQHF.

This chain connects TRBV7-3 to TRBJ2-1, with no clear D. CDR3 length: 15 residues. The V gene's germline CDR1 is SGHTA and CDR2 FQGTGA. With 5 bases removed from V and 6 bases from J, the gap between germline ends came to 17 bases. CDR3 residues: CASSPGGVRSNEQFF. In nucleotides, the CDR3 is TGTGCCAGCAGCCCCGGCGGCGTACGCTCCAATGAGCAGTTCTTC.

The chain links TRBV19 to TRBJ2-7, with D unresolved. V lost 1 base, J lost 2 bases, and 3 bases lay in between. The CDR3 has 12 residues. Per germline, CDR1 LNHDA and CDR2 SQIVND (reference sequence). The CDR3 nucleotides are TGTGCCAGTAGTATAGGGCCCTACGAGCAGTACTTC. Its protein is CASSIGPYEQYF.

This chain joins TRBV29-1 and TRBJ1-1; D gene ambiguous. The CDR3 is 12 residues long. V gave up 7 bases and J gave up 1 base, with 10 bases separating them. Germline V lookup: CDR1 SQVTM, CDR2 ANQGSEA. CDR3 residues: CSGGRGNTEAFF. The CDR3 DNA reads as TGCAGCGGTGGACGGGGGAACACTGAAGCTTTCTTT.

This rearrangement joins TRBV27 to TRBJ2-7; TRBD2 matches 7 bases. CDR3 size: 12 residues. Losses at the gene ends were 4 bases for V and 3 bases for J; bases not matched to a gene: 0. Germline V CDR1 and CDR2: MNHEY, SMNVEV (reference sequence). DNA for the CDR3: TGTGCCAGCAGTTCGGGGGGCTACGAGCAGTACTTC. This gives the protein CASSSGGYEQYF.